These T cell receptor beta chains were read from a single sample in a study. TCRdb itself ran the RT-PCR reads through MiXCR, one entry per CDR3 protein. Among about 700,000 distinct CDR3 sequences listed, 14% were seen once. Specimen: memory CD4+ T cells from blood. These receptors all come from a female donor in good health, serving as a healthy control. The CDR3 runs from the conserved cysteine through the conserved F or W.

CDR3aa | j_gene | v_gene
CASALHYTRMFYEQYF | TRBJ2-7 | TRBV5-1
CASSQGLRSQETQYF | TRBJ2-5 | TRBV3-1
CSARRTSGSAGYNEQFF | TRBJ2-1 | TRBV20-1
CASSLEITPPNYGYTF | TRBJ1-2 | TRBV7-2
CSAREQVRNEQFF | TRBJ2-1 | TRBV20-1
CASSRRSGTGDQPQHF | TRBJ1-5 | TRBV5-6
CAISESGQGKIANTGELFF | TRBJ2-2 | TRBV10-3
CASSSDTTGTRAFF | TRBJ1-1 | TRBV7-6
CASSEAPTGSYEQYF | TRBJ2-7 | TRBV6-1
CASSTIAASGRRGLTQYF | TRBJ2-3 | TRBV28
CSVRWILAGGGDTQYF | TRBJ2-3 | TRBV20-1
CASSPHYGYTF | TRBJ1-2 | TRBV6-6
CASSESRGLIYEQYF | TRBJ2-7 | TRBV25-1
CASSPPGLVEDTQYF | TRBJ2-3 | TRBV6-6
CSASSLEANEQFF | TRBJ2-1 | TRBV20-1
CASSFGSLATYEQYF | TRBJ2-7 | TRBV5-8
CASSPNRQGGNTIYF | TRBJ1-3 | TRBV6-6
CASSLTDSSSGNTIYF | TRBJ1-3 | TRBV3-1
CSARGVSGGLNQPQHF | TRBJ1-5 | TRBV20-1
CASSSPGGRETQYF | TRBJ2-5 | TRBV7-9
CASGDRPNEKLFF | TRBJ1-4 | TRBV19
CASSRGLAGGGGETQYF | TRBJ2-5 | TRBV6-5